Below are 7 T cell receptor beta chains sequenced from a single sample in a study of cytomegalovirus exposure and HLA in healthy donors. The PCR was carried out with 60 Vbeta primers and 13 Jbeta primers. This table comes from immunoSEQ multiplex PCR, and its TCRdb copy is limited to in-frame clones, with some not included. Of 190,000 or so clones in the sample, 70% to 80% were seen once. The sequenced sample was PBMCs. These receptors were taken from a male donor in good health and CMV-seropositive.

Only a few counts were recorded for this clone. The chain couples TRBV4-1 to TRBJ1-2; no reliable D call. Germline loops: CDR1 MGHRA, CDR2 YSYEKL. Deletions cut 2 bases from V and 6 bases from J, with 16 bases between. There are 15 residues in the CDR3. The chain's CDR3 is CASSQYLEGRHGYTF. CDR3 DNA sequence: TGCGCCAGCAGCCAATATCTGGAGGGAAGGCATGGCTACACCTTC.

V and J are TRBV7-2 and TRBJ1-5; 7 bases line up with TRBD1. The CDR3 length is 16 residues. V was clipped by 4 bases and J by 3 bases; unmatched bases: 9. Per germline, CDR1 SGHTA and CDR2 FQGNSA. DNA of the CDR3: TGTGCCAGCAGCTCGGGTCCGACAGGGCTCAATCAGCCCCAGCATTTT. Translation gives CASSSGPTGLNQPQHF.

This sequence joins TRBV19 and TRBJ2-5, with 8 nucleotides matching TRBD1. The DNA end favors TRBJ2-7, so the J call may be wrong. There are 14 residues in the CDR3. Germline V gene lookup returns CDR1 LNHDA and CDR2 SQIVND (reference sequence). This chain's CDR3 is CASSHRDRRYEQYF. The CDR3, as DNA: TGTGCCAGTAGTCACCGGGACAGGAGATACGAGCAGTACTTC.

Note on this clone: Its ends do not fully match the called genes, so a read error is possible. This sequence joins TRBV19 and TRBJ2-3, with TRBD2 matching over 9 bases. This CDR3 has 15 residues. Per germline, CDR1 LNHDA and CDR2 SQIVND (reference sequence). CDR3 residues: CASSPGGTSRDTQYF. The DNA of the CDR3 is TGTGCCAGTAGTCCCGGTGGGACTAGCAGAGATACGCAGTATTTT.

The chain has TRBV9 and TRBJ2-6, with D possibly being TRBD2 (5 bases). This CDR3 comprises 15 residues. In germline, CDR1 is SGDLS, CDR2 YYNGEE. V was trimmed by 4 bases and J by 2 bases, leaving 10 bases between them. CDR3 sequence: CASSQGLPGANVLTF. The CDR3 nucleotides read TGTGCCAGCAGCCAAGGACTCCCTGGGGCCAACGTCCTGACTTTC.

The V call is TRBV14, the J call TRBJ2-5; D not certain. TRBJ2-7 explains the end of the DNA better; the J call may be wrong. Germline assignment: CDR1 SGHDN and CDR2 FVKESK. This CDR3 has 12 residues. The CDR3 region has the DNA TGTGCCAGCAGCCAAGGAACCTACGAGCAGTACTTC. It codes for CASSQGTYEQYF.

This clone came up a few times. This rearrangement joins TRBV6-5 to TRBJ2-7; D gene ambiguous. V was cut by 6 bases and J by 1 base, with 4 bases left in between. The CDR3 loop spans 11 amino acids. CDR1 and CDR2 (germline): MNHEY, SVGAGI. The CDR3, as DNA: TGTGCCAGCAGACAGTCCTACGAGCAGTACTTC. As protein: CASRQSYEQYF.